This T cell receptor beta chain was sequenced during a study of tumor-infiltrating lymphocytes in primary liver carcinoma. Synthesis of TCR beta cDNA was carried out from 500 ng total RNA with a constant-region primer. For TCR beta, libraries were produced by three nested multiplex PCR rounds using slightly modified ARM-PCR. TRBV1-TRBV30 forward primers and a C-beta reverse primer were used in the first two PCR rounds, which each ran for around 11 cycles. TCRdb re-called the multiplex PCR reads with MiXCR, one entry per CDR3 protein. This sample yields 320,000 or so distinct CDR3 sequences, of which 65% are seen a single time; approximately 9.4% belongs to the top ten. There are 17 residues in the CDR3. From germline, CDR1 is MGHRA and CDR2 YSYEKL. Comment on this clonotype: This may arise from a read error, as a much more abundant clone is one base away.

Unsorted whole blood supplied the RNA, and germline DNA was extracted too. The sequence was obtained from a man in his forties with primary liver carcinoma and hepatitis B virus infection. Sequencing was done on a sample of peripheral blood. This sequence joins TRBV4-1 and TRBJ1-2; no reliable D call. CDR3 sequence: CANSQATPRGDAAYNTF. Written as DNA, the CDR3 is TGCGCCAACAGCCAAGCCACCCCCCGAGGAGACGCCGCGTATAACACCTTC.